The following is a T cell receptor (beta chain) sequence with its context. This entry belongs to a study of T cells expressing NK-cell markers. The germline gives CDR1 MDHEN, CDR2 SYDVKM. The CDR3 runs to 13 residues. TCRdb re-called the 5' RACE reads, yielding one record per CDR3 amino acid sequence without DNA. The ten most abundant clones cover approximately 3.6% of a sample with 500,000 or so distinct CDR3 sequences. Sequences were obtained from blood T cells: a sorted CD56 or NKG2C T cell subset, CD4+ or CD8+ T cells, or bulk PBMC T cells (not recorded which). V usage is TRBV28 and J usage is TRBJ2-5. This clonotype originated in a man aged 18 to 35 in good health. The CDR3 protein is CATLPHHRQTQYF. The full variable domain, in which reference TRBV28 and TRBJ2-5 provide the parts outside the CDR3, is DVKVTQSSRYLVKRTGEKVFLECVQDMDHENMFWYRQDPGLGLRLIYFSYDVKMKEKGDIPEGYSVSREKKERFSLILESASTNQTSMYLCATLPHHRQTQYFGPGTRLLVL.